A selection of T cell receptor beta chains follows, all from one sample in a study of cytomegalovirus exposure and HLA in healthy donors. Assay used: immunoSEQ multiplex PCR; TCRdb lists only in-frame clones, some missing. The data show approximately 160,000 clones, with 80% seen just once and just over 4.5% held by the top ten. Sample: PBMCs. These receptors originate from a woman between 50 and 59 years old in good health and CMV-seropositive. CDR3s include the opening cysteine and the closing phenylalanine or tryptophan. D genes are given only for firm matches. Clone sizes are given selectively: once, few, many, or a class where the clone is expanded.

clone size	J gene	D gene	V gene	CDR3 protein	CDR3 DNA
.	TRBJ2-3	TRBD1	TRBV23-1	CASSQGQGADTQYF	TGCGCCAGCAGTCAGGGACAGGGGGCAGATACGCAGTATTTT
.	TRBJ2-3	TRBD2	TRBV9	CASSVGLAASTDTQYF	TGTGCCAGCAGCGTCGGACTAGCGGCTAGCACAGATACGCAGTATTTT
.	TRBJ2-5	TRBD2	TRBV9	CASSARGLAGVETQYF	TGTGCCAGCAGCGCCCGGGGACTAGCGGGGGTGGAGACCCAGTACTTC
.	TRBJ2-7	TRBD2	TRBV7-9	CASSLGASGRYEQYF	TGTGCCAGCAGCTTAGGGGCTAGCGGGAGGTACGAGCAGTACTTC
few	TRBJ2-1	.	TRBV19	CASSPWGDEQFF	TGTGCCAGTAGCCCGTGGGGGGATGAGCAGTTCTTC
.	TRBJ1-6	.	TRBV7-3	CASSLYAFGAEGNSPLHF	TGTGCCAGCAGCTTATACGCCTTTGGAGCAGAGGGAAATTCACCCCTCCACTTT
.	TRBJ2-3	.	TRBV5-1	CASSLLSGEGTDTQYF	TGCGCCAGCAGCTTGTTATCGGGAGAGGGCACAGATACGCAGTATTTT
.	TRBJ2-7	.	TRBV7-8	CASSFATAATTYEQYF	TGTGCCAGCAGCTTTGCGACTGCGGCCACAACCTACGAGCAGTACTTC
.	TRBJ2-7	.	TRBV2	CASKRGTYEQYF	TGTGCCAGCAAGCGAGGAACCTACGAGCAGTACTTC
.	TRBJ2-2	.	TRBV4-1	CASSQPGNTGELFF	TGCGCCAGCAGCCAACCCGGGAACACCGGGGAGCTGTTTTTT
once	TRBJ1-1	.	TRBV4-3	CASSQGTQGLRTEAFF	TGCGCCAGCAGCCAAGGTACACAGGGTCTGCGGACTGAAGCTTTCTTT
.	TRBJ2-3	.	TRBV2	CASSADPGPGTDTQYF	TGTGCCAGCAGTGCTGATCCGGGTCCCGGCACAGATACGCAGTATTTT
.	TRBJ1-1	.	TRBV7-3	CASSLKAVPNTEAFF	TGTGCCAGCAGCTTAAAGGCGGTCCCAAACACTGAAGCTTTCTTT
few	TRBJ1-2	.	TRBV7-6	CASSTGDYGYTF	TGTGCCAGTTCGACTGGTGACTATGGCTACACCTTC
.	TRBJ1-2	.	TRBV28	CASGTRGYTF	TGTGCCAGCGGTACACGTGGCTACACCTTC
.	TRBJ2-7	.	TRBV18	CASSPQNNRASYEQYF	TGTGCCAGCTCACCACAAAACAACAGGGCTTCTTACGAGCAGTACTTC
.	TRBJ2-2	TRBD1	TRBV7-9	CASSFWTGGRASVTGELFF	TGTGCCAGCAGCTTTTGGACAGGGGGTCGGGCATCGGTAACCGGGGAGCTGTTTTTT
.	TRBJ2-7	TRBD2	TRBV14	CASSHLTSGRAYFYEQYF	TGTGCCAGCAGCCACCTGACTAGCGGGAGGGCTTATTTCTACGAGCAGTACTTC